The rows below give T cell receptor beta chains drawn from one sample of a study of T cells expressing NK-cell markers. Each CDR3 protein gets one entry in TCRdb, which reprocessed the 5' RACE reads and gives no DNA. This table lists fewer than 550,000 distinct CDR3 sequences. Material for sequencing was blood T cells: a sorted CD56 or NKG2C T cell subset, CD4+ or CD8+ T cells, or bulk PBMC T cells (not recorded which). The receptors come from a woman between 45 and 60 years old in good health. Each CDR3 is given with its conserved first and last residue.

V gene	J gene	CDR3 protein
TRBV5-1	TRBJ2-7	CASSFSGSSYEQYF
TRBV27	TRBJ2-2	CASSSSFGSRAGELFF
TRBV25-1	TRBJ2-3	CASSERGVAGGRDTQYF
TRBV5-5	TRBJ2-5	CASSLMGQETQYF
TRBV11-2	TRBJ2-1	CASSLGERGEQFF
TRBV5-1	TRBJ2-7	CASSPGLGSSHEQYF
TRBV24-1	TRBJ1-1	CATSGGTSEAFF
TRBV10-2	TRBJ1-1	CASTIRGNTEAFF
TRBV11-2	TRBJ1-2	CASSMSRDRAPNYGYTF
TRBV12-3/TRBV12-4	TRBJ1-2	CASSLASFEGYTF
TRBV9	TRBJ2-1	CASSVGGQGDQHFF
TRBV9	TRBJ1-2	CASRRTGTIDGYTF
TRBV12-3/TRBV12-4	TRBJ2-1	CASSPPGTGNEQFF
TRBV2	TRBJ2-1	CASGRDYNEQFF
TRBV24-1	TRBJ2-1	CATQGLASYNEQFF
TRBV13	TRBJ2-3	CASSQPSGTGTDTQYF
TRBV20-1	TRBJ2-1	CSATSKTLASEQFF
TRBV10-3	TRBJ2-4	CAISGGQGARIQYF
TRBV20-1	TRBJ2-5	CSARDQGYQETQYF
TRBV2	TRBJ2-7	CASSVDRTTYEQYF
TRBV9	TRBJ1-1	CASSVDRDAEAFF
TRBV4-1	TRBJ2-5	CASSQDWVVPTARGQETQYF
TRBV11-3	TRBJ2-3	CASNPGGGRADTQYF
TRBV24-1	TRBJ2-1	CATSGGTGTSMDEQFF
TRBV24-1	TRBJ2-7	CATSGPTSGAYEQYF
TRBV29-1	TRBJ2-4	CSVVTSLDIQYF
TRBV11-2	TRBJ2-3	CASSSGQGLADTQYF
TRBV10-1	TRBJ2-2	CASRQVNTGELFF
TRBV30	TRBJ2-2	CAWKGLAGTGELFF
TRBV24-1	TRBJ2-2	CATSNDRTNTGELFF
TRBV20-1	TRBJ2-7	CSASPLAGRYEQYF
TRBV5-1	TRBJ1-1	CASSSGGGLDTEAFF
TRBV10-3	TRBJ1-5	CAISAVVGLAQPQHF
TRBV20-1	TRBJ2-7	CSATSRLTSGQAYEQYF
TRBV6-6	TRBJ2-4	CASSYFPREVVENIQYF
TRBV19	TRBJ2-1	CASSRLREAWLYNEQFF
TRBV5-1	TRBJ1-5	CASTGTGNNQPQHF
TRBV7-2	TRBJ2-1	CASSLIWGSSNEQFF
TRBV18	TRBJ1-1	CASSPSRQVPEAFF
TRBV5-1	TRBJ2-3	CASSLVADTQYF
TRBV7-2	TRBJ2-1	CASTLAGGPYNEQFF
TRBV20-1	TRBJ2-1	CSARDRDKAWDEQFF
TRBV4-1	TRBJ2-7	CASSLRSSLYEQYF
TRBV9	TRBJ1-2	CASSVVDRADGYTF
TRBV15	TRBJ1-1	CATSRDLRPGGRGTEAFF
TRBV10-3	TRBJ2-7	CAISESTAVGRYF
TRBV18	TRBJ2-3	CASSPILKAGDTQYF
TRBV5-1	TRBJ2-3	CASSGTSRSTDTQYF
TRBV11-2	TRBJ2-1	CASSFGFGPPEQFF
TRBV6-1	TRBJ1-1	CASSFQTGTEAFF
TRBV3-1	TRBJ1-3	CASSQLDGNTIYF
TRBV5-6	TRBJ2-3	CASSGVAEGDTQYF